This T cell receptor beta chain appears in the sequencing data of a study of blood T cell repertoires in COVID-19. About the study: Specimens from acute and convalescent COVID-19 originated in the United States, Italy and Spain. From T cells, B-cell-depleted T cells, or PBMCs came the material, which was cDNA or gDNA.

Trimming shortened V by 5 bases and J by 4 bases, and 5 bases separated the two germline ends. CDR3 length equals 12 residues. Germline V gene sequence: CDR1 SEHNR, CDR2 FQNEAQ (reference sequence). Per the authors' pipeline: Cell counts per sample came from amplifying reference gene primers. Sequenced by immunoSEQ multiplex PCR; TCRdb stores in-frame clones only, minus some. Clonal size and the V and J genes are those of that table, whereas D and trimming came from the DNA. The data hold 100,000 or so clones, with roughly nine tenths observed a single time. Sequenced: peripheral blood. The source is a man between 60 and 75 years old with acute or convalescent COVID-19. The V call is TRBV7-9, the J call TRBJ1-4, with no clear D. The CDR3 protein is CASSRVNEKLFF. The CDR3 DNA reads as TGTGCCAGCAGCCGTGTTAATGAAAAACTGTTTTTT.